The present T cell receptor (beta chain) was sequenced within a study of CD8 T cells in Susac syndrome. The study's findings and limits: The study's TCR sequencing and HLA analysis drew on a certain number of individuals. That number was acknowledged as relatively small.

The RNA, roughly 0.45 to 1 ug, was put through reverse transcription using random hexamers. The TCR beta CDR3 was amplified by immunoSEQ multiplex PCR across 54 Vbeta, 13 Jbeta. TCRdb reanalysed the immunoSEQ multiplex PCR reads using MiXCR and keeps one entry per CDR3 protein. This table holds some 150,000 distinct CDR3 sequences, approximately 94% found once. The CDR3 totals 15 residues. V trimming: 11 bases; J trimming: 4 bases; junction bases outside the gene matches: 9. Germline CDR1 is SNHLY and CDR2 is FYNNEI. TCR beta sequencing covered blood CD8+ and CD4+ T cells. With regard to this clonotype: What it binds is unknown.

The origin of this receptor is a human donor in good health. The specimen was CD4+ T cells from PBMCs. The chain combines TRBV2 with TRBJ2-2; 11 bases are a match to TRBD1. The chain's CDR3 is CAGRAGTGGTGELFF. CDR3 bases: TGTGCCGGACGGGCCGGGACAGGGGGCACCGGGGAGCTGTTTTTT. Based on the CDR3 plus reference TRBV2 and TRBJ2-2, the full variable domain is EPEVTQTPSHQVTQMGQEVILRCVPISNHLYFYWYRQILGQKVEFLVSFYNNEISEKSEIFDDQFSVERPDGSNFTLKIRSTKLEDSAMYFCAGRAGTGGTGELFFGEGSRLTVL.